This T cell receptor beta chain was profiled in a study of blood T cells in healthy people across ages. A J-beta primer mix and a sample-barcoded 5' primer were used in a second PCR of roughly 6 to 12 cycles. TCRdb recomputed calls from the 5' RACE reads with MiXCR, one row per CDR3 protein. Here the sample spans more than 600,000 distinct CDR3 sequences, more than 20% being singletons. This CDR3 comprises 18 residues. Deletions cut 9 bases from V and 5 bases from J, with 32 bases between. Isolating PBMCs gave at least 6 million of these cells per sample. These same records also appear under a second study, on T cells of mothers and their children. As that report states: The TCR beta CDR3 read count exceeded 9 million for each mother and was approximately 3 million for each child. Unrelated pairs and related pairs have their TCR recombination output shaped similarly by thymic selection.

The material sequenced was blood. This sequence originates from a boy between 10 and 17 years old in good health. The chain couples TRBV12-3 or TRBV12-4 to TRBJ2-7; possibly TRBD1 for D (5 bases). CDR3 DNA: TGTGCCAGTTTGACCCCGAGCGAAACAGGTCCCACTCTTGACGAGCAGTACTTC. Translation: CASLTPSETGPTLDEQYF.